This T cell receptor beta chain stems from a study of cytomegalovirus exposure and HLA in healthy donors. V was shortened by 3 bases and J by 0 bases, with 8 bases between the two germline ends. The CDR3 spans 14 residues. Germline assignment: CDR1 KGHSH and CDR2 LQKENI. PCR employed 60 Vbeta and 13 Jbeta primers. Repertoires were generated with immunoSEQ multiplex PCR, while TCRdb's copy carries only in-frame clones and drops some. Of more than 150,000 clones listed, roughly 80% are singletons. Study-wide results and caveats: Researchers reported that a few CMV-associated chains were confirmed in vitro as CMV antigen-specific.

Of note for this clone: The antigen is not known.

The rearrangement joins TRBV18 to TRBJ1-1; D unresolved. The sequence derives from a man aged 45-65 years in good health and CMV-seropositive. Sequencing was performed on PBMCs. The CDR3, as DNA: TGTGCCAGCTCACCTTCACGGTTGAACACTGAAGCTTTCTTT. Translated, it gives CASSPSRLNTEAFF.